The T cell receptor beta chain under discussion was sequenced for a study of graft-versus-host responses after intestinal transplantation. The germline V and J ends were trimmed by 3 bases and 11 bases, with 13 bases remaining between them. The CDR3 has 12 amino acids. The germline V gene has CDR1 SGHTA and CDR2 FQGNSA. Here immunoSEQ multiplex PCR was the method, and the copy in TCRdb shows in-frame clones only, minus some. There are about 39,000 clones in the sample; more than 90% occur only once, and around 0.2% lies in the top ten. This clone has just one count. Its target is unknown. Sequencing used unstimulated CD8+ T cells sorted from spleen or lymph node cells, obtained before transplant. The chain joins TRBV7-2 to TRBJ2-5; TRBD1 might be the D (6 bases). This TCR was recovered from a human donor who was the organ donor for an intestinal transplant. For the CDR3, the DNA is TGTGCCAGCAGCTTGGGAGAGGGGGAGCAGTACTTC. Encoded protein: CASSLGEGEQYF. The complete variable domain, with remaining parts taken from reference TRBV7-2 and TRBJ2-5, reads GAGVSQSPSNKVTEKGKDVELRCDPISGHTALYWYRQSLGQGLEFLIYFQGNSAPDKSGLPSDRFSAERTGGSVSTLTIQRTQQEDSAVYLCASSLGEGEQYFGPGTRLLVL.